Each of the 20 T cell receptor beta chains below was sequenced from the same sample in a study of blood T cells in healthy people across ages. Alongside a J-beta primer mix, a sample-barcoded 5' primer served in a second PCR lasting roughly 6 to 11 cycles. TCRdb analysed the 5' RACE reads with MiXCR anew, one entry per CDR3 protein. Of nearly 800,000 distinct CDR3 sequences in the sample, more than 50% were seen once. Sample: blood. All receptors derive from a middle-aged man in good health.

The chain has TRBV20-1 and TRBJ2-7; D gene uncertain. The V gene lost 3 bases and the J gene lost 3 bases, with 6 bases spanning the gap. Germline V gene lookup returns CDR1 DFQATT and CDR2 SNEGSKA (reference sequence). This CDR3 is built from 11 residues. The CDR3, as DNA: TGCAGTGCTAGTGTGGGCTACGAGCAGTACTTC. It yields the protein CSASVGYEQYF.

This clonotype was detected a few times. The chain uses TRBV29-1 and TRBJ2-1; D ambiguous. Germline CDR1 reads SQVTM; CDR2 reads ANQGSEA. This CDR3 has 11 residues. V lost 0 bases and J 9 bases, leaving 6 bases between the germline ends. The CDR3 protein is CSVEDMSEQFF. The CDR3 nucleotides are TGCAGCGTTGAAGATATGAGTGAGCAGTTCTTC.

This chain connects TRBV5-1 to TRBJ2-5; D might be TRBD2 (5 bases). CDR3 size: 15 residues. Germline V gene sequence: CDR1 SGHRS, CDR2 YFSETQ. The V and J ends lost 6 bases and 1 base respectively, with 16 bases between them. The CDR3 spells CASTPVLSGQETQYF. The CDR3 bases are TGCGCCAGCACTCCGGTCCTCAGCGGCCAAGAGACCCAGTACTTC.

This chain uses TRBV20-1 with TRBJ2-2; no clear D gene. This CDR3 spans 13 amino acids. Germline CDR1 reads DFQATT; CDR2 reads SNEGSKA (reference sequence). V was clipped by 5 bases and J by 1 base, with 8 bases between them. DNA of the CDR3: TGCAGTGCTCCCGACCGGAACACCGGGGAGCTGTTTTTT. This gives the protein CSAPDRNTGELFF.

This clonotype was picked up a small number of times. The gene calls are TRBV27 and TRBJ1-5, with D tentatively TRBD1 (5 bases). The CDR3 totals 14 residues. Per the germline V gene, CDR1 is MNHEY and CDR2 is SMNVEV (reference sequence). The ends were cut back, 6 bases at V and 2 bases at J, with 11 bases in the middle. In nucleotides, the CDR3 is TGTGCCAGCAGCCGCCGGGGGGGCAATCAGCCCCAGCATTTT. It yields the protein CASSRRGGNQPQHF.

This chain connects TRBV6-2 or TRBV6-3 to TRBJ1-1, with a weak D call TRBD1 (5 bases). V shed 8 bases and J shed 2 bases, with 18 bases lying between them. Looked up from germline, CDR1 is MNHEY and CDR2 is SVGEGT. The CDR3 runs 15 residues. CDR3: CASVKSKGVNTEAFF. The CDR3 region has the DNA TGTGCCAGCGTAAAATCAAAAGGGGTAAACACTGAAGCTTTCTTT.

The gene calls are TRBV5-1 and TRBJ2-1, with D perhaps matching TRBD1 (6 bases). Germline V gene sequence: CDR1 SGHRS, CDR2 YFSETQ. The CDR3 loop spans 14 amino acids. The V end lost 1 base, the J end lost 7 bases, and 12 bases lay between the germline ends. DNA of the CDR3: TGCGCCAGCAGCTTGACAGGGACGTGGAATGAGCAGTTCTTC. This translates into CASSLTGTWNEQFF.

The CDR3: CASSQDSDDHGYTF. The CDR3 bases are TGCGCCAGCAGCCAAGATTCCGATGACCATGGCTACACCTTC. This sequence joins TRBV4-3 and TRBJ1-2; D is unclear. The germline gives CDR1 LGHNA, CDR2 YSLEER. Between the trimmed V and J ends, which lost 0 bases and 6 bases, there was a span of 11 bases. The CDR3 has 14 amino acids.

V usage is TRBV28 and J usage is TRBJ2-1, with 11 bases that match TRBD1. Germline-derived CDR1 and CDR2 are MDHEN and SYDVKM. Germline trimming cut 5 bases from V and 3 bases from J; bases unmatched to any gene: 9. This CDR3 region has 17 residues. CDR3 bases: TGTGCCAGCAGTAAACCCGGGACAGGGGGGTTCTACAATGAGCAGTTCTTC. Translation gives CASSKPGTGGFYNEQFF.

The rearrangement joins TRBV3-1 to TRBJ2-5, with 12 bases identical to TRBD2. The CDR3 has 17 amino acids. In germline, CDR1 is LGHDT, CDR2 YNNKEL (reference sequence). The ends lost 5 bases at V and 5 bases at J; junction bases unmatched: 12. Written as DNA, the CDR3 is TGTGCCAGCAGCTCTGAGGGGCTAGCGGGAGGGCGGGAGACCCAGTACTTC. Translating it yields CASSSEGLAGGRETQYF.

This clonotype was detected ten times or more. This chain connects TRBV9 to TRBJ2-5; D remains unclear. Between the trimmed V and J ends, which lost 0 bases and 5 bases, there was a span of 8 bases. Germline V gives CDR1 SGDLS, CDR2 YYNGEE. CDR3 length equals 13 residues. The DNA for the CDR3 is TGTGCCAGCAGCGTAGGGGGTGAGGAGACCCAGTACTTC. This codes for CASSVGGEETQYF.

This chain links TRBV6-2 or TRBV6-3 with TRBJ1-2; D possibly corresponds to TRBD1 (6 bases). There are 15 residues in the CDR3. Germline assignment: CDR1 MNHEY and CDR2 SVGEGT. Between the trimmed V and J ends, which lost 7 bases and 8 bases, there was a span of 23 bases. The CDR3 DNA reads TGTGCCAGCACCTGGACGCCGACAGGCGGCTCGGGCTACACCTTC. The encoded protein is CASTWTPTGGSGYTF.

The chain has TRBV12-3 or TRBV12-4 and TRBJ2-7; 9 nucleotides match TRBD2. The CDR3 sequence is 14 residues long. Germline trimming cut 5 bases from V and 2 bases from J; bases unmatched to any gene: 4. The CDR3 loop is CASSRSSGTYEQYF. The CDR3 DNA reads as TGTGCCAGCAGTCGTTCTAGCGGGACCTACGAGCAGTACTTC.

V is TRBV7-2 and J is TRBJ2-3; 14 bases align to TRBD2. The CDR3 contains 19 residues. Losses at the gene ends were 5 bases for V and 0 bases for J; bases not matched to a gene: 10. CDR1 SGHTA and CDR2 FQGNSA come from the germline V gene. CDR3: CASSTQTSGGAKSTDTQYF. The CDR3 nucleotides are TGTGCCAGCAGCACGCAGACTAGCGGGGGGGCCAAAAGCACAGATACGCAGTATTTT. Using reference TRBV7-2 and TRBJ2-3 for the parts outside the CDR3, the full variable domain is GAGVSQSPSNKVTEKGKDVELRCDPISGHTALYWYRQSLGQGLEFLIYFQGNSAPDKSGLPSDRFSAERTGGSVSTLTIQRTQQEDSAVYLCASSTQTSGGAKSTDTQYFGPGTRLTVL.

Points on this clonotype: At one boundary the junction diverges from the germline segment, which might be a read error. The V and J genes are TRBV7-7 and TRBJ2-3; TRBD2 might be the D (7 bases). The CDR3 contains 16 residues. Germline CDR1 and CDR2: SSHAT and FNYEAQ (reference sequence). The chain's CDR3 is CASSLQPGGGTDTQYF. The CDR3, as DNA: TGTGCTAGCAGCTTACAACCGGGGGGCGGGACAGATACGCAGTATTTT. Full variable domain (outside the CDR3, taken from reference TRBV7-7 and TRBJ2-3): GAGVSQSPRYKVTKRGQDVTLRCDPISSHATLYWYQQALGQGPEFLTYFNYEAQPDKSGLPSDRFSAERPEGSISTLTIQRTEQRDSAMYRCASSLQPGGGTDTQYFGPGTRLTVL.

J is TRBJ2-3 and V is TRBV27; D might be TRBD1 (5 bases). Germline loops: CDR1 MNHEY, CDR2 SMNVEV (reference sequence). Trimming stripped 2 bases from V and 7 bases from J, with 13 bases between. This CDR3 contains 14 residues. The CDR3 region is CASSLIQGGNTQYF. The CDR3 DNA is TGTGCCAGCAGTTTAATCCAGGGTGGAAATACGCAGTATTTT.

V gene TRBV4-3 combines with J gene TRBJ2-1; a possible D gene is TRBD2 (6 bases). The V gene's germline CDR1 is LGHNA and CDR2 YSLEER. The CDR3 has 14 residues. V was pared by 0 bases and J by 5 bases, with 8 bases between. The CDR3 sequence: CASSQELADNEQFF. The CDR3 region has the DNA TGCGCCAGCAGCCAAGAACTAGCAGACAATGAGCAGTTCTTC.

V gene TRBV7-2 combines with J gene TRBJ2-1; TRBD2 matches at 8 bases. The J call may be faulty, since TRBJ2-7 better matches the DNA end. The germline V gene encodes CDR1 SGHTA and CDR2 FQGNSA. This CDR3 spans 15 amino acids. The CDR3 here is CASSPDGGAYNEQYF. Here the CDR3 DNA reads TGTGCCAGCAGCCCCGACGGGGGGGCCTACAATGAGCAGTACTTC.

Regarding this clonotype: It is unclear where the CDR3 begins or ends on the DNA, so no DNA is shown, and the CDR3 is as TCRdb lists it. V and J are TRBV12-3 or TRBV12-4 and TRBJ2-7; the table's D call of TRBD2 was not tested on the DNA. The CDR3 numbers 17 amino acids, ends counted. Here the CDR3 reads CASSLVLRAGITYEQYF.

This clonotype showed up just a few times. This chain connects TRBV27 to TRBJ1-5; weak D call: TRBD1 (6 bases). This CDR3 comprises 14 residues. CDR1 and CDR2 (germline): MNHEY, SMNVEV (reference sequence). Deletions cut 6 bases from V and 4 bases from J, with 13 bases between. CDR3 sequence: CASSLNRENQPQHF. CDR3 bases: TGTGCCAGCAGCCTTAACAGGGAGAATCAGCCCCAGCATTTT.